The present TCR beta chain was sequenced within a study of blood T cell repertoires in COVID-19. Study-wide context: There were acute and convalescent COVID-19 samples, and they came from the United States, Italy and Spain.

As processed by the authors: Amplification of reference gene primers was used by the study to estimate nucleated cell counts. The repertoire was sequenced with immunoSEQ multiplex PCR; TCRdb's copy has only in-frame clones and lacks some. V and J calls and clone size follow that table, whereas D and trimming were derived from the DNA. Among 350,000 to 500,000 clones listed, about 88% were seen once. Ages ranged from about 18 to 89 years, with residence in about two dozen US areas. Participants were placed into cohorts based on the clinical history they reported. The V gene end was trimmed by 3 bases and the J gene end by 3 bases; junction bases not matched to a gene: 7. CDR1 and CDR2 from the germline V gene are SGDLS and YYNGEE. The CDR3 runs to 15 residues.

The chain recombines TRBV9 with TRBJ2-5, with 8 bases fitting TRBD1. The sequence was collected from a woman aged 18-35 years who had been exposed to COVID-19. What was sequenced was PBMCs or T cells enriched from blood (not recorded which). CDR3 in DNA: TGTGCCAGCAGCGCAAACGGACAGGGAGAAGAGACCCAGTACTTC. Translating gives CASSANGQGEETQYF.